The 32 T cell receptor beta chains listed next were all sequenced from one sample in a study of blood T cells in healthy people across ages (dated by TCRdb to the mid-2010s). Libraries were made using 5' RACE. The instrument given in TCRdb is Illumina HiSeq 2500. A second PCR of roughly 6 to 12 cycles was run with a J-beta primer mix and a sample-barcoded 5' primer. In-frame beta chains were kept once TCRdb had trimmed the public reads at Q25 with fastp and called clones with MiXCR. CDR3 protein duplicates are merged, each entry listing the most common genes and DNA. The sample has over 1,300,000 distinct CDR3 sequences on record, around 55% of them singletons. The ten largest clones capture over 5.5% of the sample. The sequenced sample was blood. The source is a man between 18 and 35 years old in good health.

V is TRBV10-2 and J is TRBJ2-1; D call uncertain. V dropped 8 bases and J dropped 0 bases, with 8 bases sitting between them. Germline V CDR1 and CDR2: WSHSY, SAAADI. The CDR3 is 13 amino acids. In DNA, the CDR3 is TGCGCCAGCGTAATGAGCTCCTACAATGAGCAGTTCTTC. Protein product: CASVMSSYNEQFF.

This clonotype appeared once. The CDR3 is CASSPPRQGWTDTQYF. Written as DNA, the CDR3 is TGTGCCAGCAGCCCCCCACGACAGGGGTGGACAGATACGCAGTATTTT. This chain joins TRBV7-9 and TRBJ2-3; 8 bases map to TRBD1. The V gene end was trimmed by 5 bases and the J gene end by 3 bases; junction bases not matched to a gene: 10. Germline V gene sequence: CDR1 SEHNR, CDR2 FQNEAQ (reference sequence). The CDR3 covers 16 residues. Full variable domain (rest looked up from reference TRBV7-9 and TRBJ2-3): DTGVSQNPRHKITKRGQNVTFRCDPISEHNRLYWYRQTLGQGPEFLTYFQNEAQLEKSRLLSDRFSAERPKGSFSTLEIQRTEQGDSAMYLCASSPPRQGWTDTQYFGPGTRLTVL.

This clonotype was found a few times. The chain uses TRBV20-1 and TRBJ2-7; perhaps TRBD1 as D (6 bases). Germline-derived CDR1 and CDR2 are DFQATT and SNEGSKA (reference sequence). This CDR3 has 11 amino acids. Trimming pared 5 bases from V and 4 bases from J, leaving 9 bases between. The CDR3: CSAAQGYEQYF. CDR3 DNA: TGCAGTGCTGCACAGGGTTACGAGCAGTACTTC.

The chain joins TRBV2 to TRBJ1-4; 12 bases agree with TRBD1. In germline, CDR1 is SNHLY, CDR2 FYNNEI. The CDR3 totals 18 residues. J lost 3 bases, V lost 6 bases, and 11 bases had no gene match. In DNA, the CDR3 is TGTGCCAGCAGCTGGAACCCGGGACAGGGGGCGGCTAATGAAAAACTGTTTTTT. Its translation: CASSWNPGQGAANEKLFF.

This clonotype showed up just a few times. This chain joins TRBV29-1 and TRBJ1-2, with 11 bases fitting TRBD1. The germline V gene has CDR1 SQVTM and CDR2 ANQGSEA. J was trimmed by 8 bases and V by 7 bases; bases with no gene match: 9. CDR3 size: 13 residues. CDR3: CSAQGQGAQGYTF. CDR3 nucleotides: TGCAGCGCCCAAGGACAGGGGGCTCAGGGCTACACCTTC. Looking up the rest from reference TRBV29-1 and TRBJ1-2 gives the full variable domain: SAVISQKPSRDICQRGTSLTIQCQVDSQVTMMFWYRQQPGQSLTLIATANQGSEATYESGFVIDKFPISRPNLTFSTLTVSNMSPEDSSIYLCSAQGQGAQGYTFGSGTRLTVV.

This chain links TRBV10-3 with TRBJ1-1, with 7 bases aligning to TRBD1. Looked up from germline, CDR1 is ENHRY and CDR2 is SYGVKD. Trimming cost V 9 bases and J 0 bases; bases outside gene matches: 4. The CDR3 extends over 13 amino acids. Here the CDR3 DNA reads TGTGCCATTGGGACAGACATGAACACTGAAGCTTTCTTT. Encoded protein: CAIGTDMNTEAFF.

This clonotype showed up just a few times. V and J are TRBV6-1 and TRBJ2-7; D might be TRBD2 (6 bases). Germline values: CDR1 MNHNS, CDR2 SASEGT. V lost 5 bases and J 0 bases, leaving 17 bases between the germline ends. The CDR3 contains 16 residues. The CDR3 loop is CASSRGTADRSYEQYF. CDR3 bases: TGTGCCAGCAGTCGCGGGACGGCCGATCGCTCCTACGAGCAGTACTTC.

The chain uses TRBV20-1 and TRBJ2-3; D might be TRBD2 (6 bases). The CDR3 extends over 14 amino acids. Deletions cut 3 bases from V and 4 bases from J, with 14 bases between. The germline V gene encodes CDR1 DFQATT and CDR2 SNEGSKA (reference sequence). CDR3 region: CSASGIGSADTQYF. The DNA of the CDR3 is TGCAGTGCTAGTGGGATCGGGAGCGCAGATACGCAGTATTTT.

This chain links TRBV10-3 with TRBJ1-1, with 9 positions matching TRBD1. From germline, CDR1 is ENHRY and CDR2 SYGVKD. This CDR3 region has 16 residues. Trimming at V came to 0 bases and at J to 3 bases, leaving 5 bases not matched to a gene. The CDR3 nucleotides read TGTGCCATCAGTGAGTCGGACAGGGGTTCCGACACTGAAGCTTTCTTT. Amino acid sequence: CAISESDRGSDTEAFF.

The gene calls are TRBV15 and TRBJ2-1; perhaps TRBD1 as D (6 bases). The length of the CDR3 is 16 residues. V was shortened by 0 bases and J by 5 bases, with 14 bases between the two germline ends. Germline assignment: CDR1 LNHNV and CDR2 YYDKDF (reference sequence). CDR3 amino acids: CATSREGQGIDNEQFF. The CDR3 DNA follows: TGTGCCACCAGCAGAGAAGGGCAGGGGATCGACAATGAGCAGTTCTTC.

A single count supports this clonotype. This chain links TRBV14 with TRBJ1-2, with D tentatively TRBD1 (5 bases). CDR1 is SGHDN and CDR2 is FVKESK in the germline V gene. Trimming removed 5 bases from V and 4 bases from J, with 17 bases in between. This CDR3 spans 15 amino acids. This CDR3 reads CASSAISRGAYGYTF. The CDR3 bases are TGTGCCAGCAGCGCAATCAGTAGGGGAGCCTATGGCTACACCTTC.

This chain links TRBV6-5 with TRBJ1-2; maybe TRBD1 (5 bases). V shed 6 bases and J shed 4 bases, with 12 bases lying between them. Germline V gene data show CDR1 as MNHEY and CDR2 as SVGAGI. This CDR3 contains 13 residues. The CDR3 coding sequence is TGTGCCAGCAGCAGGGACGCATTCTATGGCTACACCTTC. This translates into CASSRDAFYGYTF.

The rearrangement joins TRBV20-1 to TRBJ2-5; 8 positions agree with TRBD2. With V trimmed by 3 bases and J by 3 bases, 0 bases remained unmatched. Germline V lookup: CDR1 DFQATT, CDR2 SNEGSKA (reference sequence). This CDR3 has 12 amino acids. CDR3 protein: CSASSGKETQYF. As DNA, the CDR3 is TGCAGTGCTAGTAGCGGGAAAGAGACCCAGTACTTC.

The chain is built from TRBV7-2 and TRBJ1-6; D remains ambiguous. Germline V gene data show CDR1 as SGHTA and CDR2 as FQGNSA. V was cut by 5 bases and J by 6 bases, with 11 bases left in between. CDR3 length: 14 residues. This chain's CDR3 is CASSREGGNSPLHF. The CDR3, as DNA: TGTGCCAGCAGCCGGGAGGGCGGTAATTCACCCCTCCACTTT.

The chain's CDR3 is CSARRGGSYNSPLHF. CDR3 coding DNA: TGCAGTGCTAGGAGGGGAGGCTCCTATAATTCACCCCTCCACTTT. This chain joins TRBV20-1 and TRBJ1-6; TRBD1 might be the D (5 bases). The V gene's germline CDR1 is DFQATT and CDR2 SNEGSKA (reference sequence). Trimming stripped 3 bases from V and 0 bases from J, with 9 bases between. CDR3 length: 15 amino acids.

CDR3 residues: CASTWDGRYGYTF. The CDR3 region has the DNA TGTGCCAGCACCTGGGACGGACGCTATGGCTACACCTTC. The chain has TRBV12-3 or TRBV12-4 and TRBJ1-2, with a tentative D call TRBD1 (5 bases). This CDR3 spans 13 amino acids. V dropped 7 bases and J dropped 4 bases, with 13 bases sitting between them.

In the case of this clonotype: No conserved phenylalanine or tryptophan ends this CDR3, so it is likely a read error. V gene TRBV27 combines with J gene TRBJ2-1; TRBD2 matches at 8 bases. The CDR3 runs 18 residues. V lost 2 bases, J lost 0 bases, and 9 bases stayed unmatched. Germline assignment: CDR1 MNHEY and CDR2 SMNVEV (reference sequence). The CDR3 reads CASSLAGGPPSSYNEQFL. The CDR3 DNA follows: TGTGCCAGCAGTTTAGCGGGGGGCCCCCCGAGCTCCTACAATGAGCAGTTCTTA.

This clonotype was seen a few times. The chain joins TRBV5-5 to TRBJ2-1; TRBD1 matches at 9 bases. Trimming took 5 bases from V and 3 from J; bases not matched to a gene: 6. Germline values: CDR1 SGHKS, CDR2 YYEKEE (reference sequence). This CDR3 has 15 residues. CDR3 in amino acids: CASRSDRGIYNEQFF. The CDR3 region has the DNA TGTGCCAGCAGATCCGACAGGGGGATCTACAATGAGCAGTTCTTC.

This clonotype was recorded a few times. V gene TRBV27 combines with J gene TRBJ2-7; the match to TRBD1 covers 8 bases. Losses at the gene ends were 4 bases for V and 1 base for J; bases not matched to a gene: 9. CDR3 length: 16 amino acids. Per germline, CDR1 MNHEY and CDR2 SMNVEV (reference sequence). Here the CDR3 DNA reads TGTGCCAGCAGTTATGCTCAAACAGGGGGATCCTACGAGCAGTACTTC. It specifies CASSYAQTGGSYEQYF.

Only one count was recorded for this clonotype. Sequence at one end of the junction differs from germline and may be a read error. V and J are TRBV29-1 and TRBJ2-1, with D possibly called TRBD1 or TRBD2 (5 bases each). This CDR3 has 15 residues. The germline V gene encodes CDR1 SQVTM and CDR2 ANQGSEA. The CDR3 DNA reads TGCAGCGCTGGAGCGGCAGGGAATAACCTGAATGAGCATTTCTTC. Translating it yields CSAGAAGNNLNEHFF.

This clonotype was counted only a few times. The rearrangement joins TRBV4-2 to TRBJ2-3; the match to TRBD2 covers 10 bases. The CDR3 length is 17 residues. Germline V gene data show CDR1 as LGHNA and CDR2 as YNFKEQ. Unmatched junction bases numbered 7, after V lost 1 base and J lost 3 bases. The DNA for the CDR3 is TGTGCCAGCAGCCAAGTGCCAGCGGGGGGGCCGACAGATACGCAGTATTTT. This sequence encodes CASSQVPAGGPTDTQYF.

The chain combines TRBV20-1 with TRBJ2-7; 9 bases are a match to TRBD2. CDR1 is DFQATT, CDR2 SNEGSKA, per germline (reference sequence). CDR3 length equals 14 residues. The V segment lost 1 base and the J segment 3 bases; nucleotides outside the gene matches: 4. The DNA for the CDR3 is TGCAGTGCTAGAGGACTAGCGGAGAGCTACGAGCAGTACTTC. It translates to CSARGLAESYEQYF.

This clonotype showed up many times. The chain recombines TRBV20-1 with TRBJ2-5; TRBD2 might be the D (5 bases). The length of the CDR3 is 14 residues. Germline values: CDR1 DFQATT, CDR2 SNEGSKA (reference sequence). The germline V and J ends were trimmed by 1 base and 2 bases, with 11 bases remaining between them. CDR3 sequence reads: CSARVAGEQETQYF. DNA for the CDR3: TGCAGTGCTAGAGTGGCCGGGGAGCAAGAGACCCAGTACTTC.

This chain's CDR3 is CASSQDQPYEQYF. Written as DNA, the CDR3 is TGTGCCAGCAGCCAAGATCAGCCCTACGAGCAGTACTTC. The rearrangement uses TRBV4-2 and TRBJ2-7; the D is unclear. This CDR3 is 13 amino acids long. Germline loops: CDR1 LGHNA, CDR2 YNFKEQ. Between the trimmed V and J ends, which lost 0 bases and 2 bases, there was a span of 5 bases.

This rearrangement joins TRBV20-1 to TRBJ2-1, with TRBD1 matching 8 bases. Germline V lookup: CDR1 DFQATT, CDR2 SNEGSKA (reference sequence). This CDR3 is 14 amino acids long. V was pared by 5 bases and J by 2 bases, with 5 bases of the junction left unmatched. The CDR3 DNA reads TGCAGTGCTTCGGACAGGGCCCCCTACAATGAGCAGTTCTTC. It specifies CSASDRAPYNEQFF.

The table lists this clonotype with a few counts. The CDR3: CAIGVADTDTQYF. CDR3 nucleotide sequence: TGTGCCATCGGAGTAGCGGACACAGATACGCAGTATTTT. This rearrangement joins TRBV10-3 to TRBJ2-3; tentative D call: TRBD2 (6 bases). Germline CDR1 reads ENHRY; CDR2 reads SYGVKD. V lost 8 bases and J lost 2, with 11 bases in between. This CDR3 is 13 amino acids long.

This chain links TRBV2 with TRBJ2-3; D remains ambiguous. This CDR3 is built from 15 residues. V was clipped by 6 bases and J by 3 bases, with 16 bases between them. Per the germline V gene, CDR1 is SNHLY and CDR2 is FYNNEI. The CDR3 region has the DNA TGTGCCAGCAGGCGACTCGGCGCGATGACAGATACGCAGTATTTT. Amino acid sequence: CASRRLGAMTDTQYF.

In this sample, this clonotype turned up a few times. The chain is built from TRBV27 and TRBJ2-3; TRBD2 agrees at 11 bases. J gave up 3 bases and V 5 bases, and 7 bases lay outside the gene matches. Germline V gene sequence: CDR1 MNHEY, CDR2 SMNVEV (reference sequence). This CDR3 contains 16 residues. The CDR3, as DNA: TGTGCCAGCAGTCCTTCGCCTAGCGGGGGGACAGATACGCAGTATTTT. It translates to CASSPSPSGGTDTQYF.

This clonotype came up a few times. The chain joins TRBV4-3 to TRBJ2-7; D possibly corresponds to TRBD2 (6 bases). Germline V gene sequence: CDR1 LGHNA, CDR2 YSLEER. The CDR3 contains 15 residues. The ends were cut back, 1 base at V and 4 bases at J, with 14 bases in the middle. The DNA of the CDR3 is TGCGCCAGCAGCCAAGTTATCGGGGAGGCTTACGAGCAGTACTTC. This gives the protein CASSQVIGEAYEQYF.

This chain uses TRBV12-3 or TRBV12-4 with TRBJ2-1; 7 bases line up with TRBD2. The length of the CDR3 is 14 residues. V shed 7 bases and J 2 bases; nucleotides not matched to a gene: 5. In nucleotides, the CDR3 is TGTGCCAGCACTCCGGGGGGAACCTACAATGAGCAGTTCTTC. Translation: CASTPGGTYNEQFF.

The genes are TRBV24-1 and TRBJ2-7, with a possible D match to TRBD2 (5 bases). Between the trimmed V and J ends, which lost 4 bases and 1 base, there was a span of 7 bases. CDR3 length: 13 amino acids. The germline V gene encodes CDR1 KGHDR and CDR2 SFDVKD. CDR3 sequence: CATSDGVSYEQYF. CDR3 DNA sequence: TGTGCCACCAGTGACGGGGTTTCCTACGAGCAGTACTTC.

The V gene is TRBV7-9, the J gene TRBJ1-1; no definite D call. CDR1 and CDR2 from the germline V gene are SEHNR and FQNEAQ (reference sequence). V was cut by 4 bases and J by 5 bases, with 17 bases left in between. The CDR3 runs to 15 residues. The CDR3 DNA reads as TGTGCCAGCAGCTCGAATGACTACACCGGAACTGAAGCTTTCTTT. Protein: CASSSNDYTGTEAFF.